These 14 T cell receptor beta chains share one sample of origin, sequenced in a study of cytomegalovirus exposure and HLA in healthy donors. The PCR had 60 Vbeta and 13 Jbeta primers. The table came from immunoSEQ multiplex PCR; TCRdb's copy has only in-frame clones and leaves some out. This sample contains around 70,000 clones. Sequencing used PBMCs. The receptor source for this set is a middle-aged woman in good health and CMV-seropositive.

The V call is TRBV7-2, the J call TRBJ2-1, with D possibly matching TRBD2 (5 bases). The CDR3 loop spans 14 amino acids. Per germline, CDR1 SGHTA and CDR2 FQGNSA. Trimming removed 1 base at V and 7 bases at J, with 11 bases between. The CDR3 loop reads CASSLGGVRNEQFF. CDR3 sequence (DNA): TGTGCCAGCAGCTTAGGGGGAGTTAGGAATGAGCAGTTCTTC.

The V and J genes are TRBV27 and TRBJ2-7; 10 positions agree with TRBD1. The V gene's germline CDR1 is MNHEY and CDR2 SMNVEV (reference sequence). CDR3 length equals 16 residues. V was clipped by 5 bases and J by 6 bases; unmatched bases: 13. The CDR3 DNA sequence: TGTGCCAGCAGTCCCCAACCCGGGACAGGGGTCTCCGAGCAGTACTTC. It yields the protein CASSPQPGTGVSEQYF.

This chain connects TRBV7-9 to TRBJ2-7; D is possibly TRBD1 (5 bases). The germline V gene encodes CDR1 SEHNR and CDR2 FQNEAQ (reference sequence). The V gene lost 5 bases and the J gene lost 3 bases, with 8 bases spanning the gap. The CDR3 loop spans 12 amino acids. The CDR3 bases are TGTGCCAGCAGCACAGGATTCTACGAGCAGTACTTC. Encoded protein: CASSTGFYEQYF.

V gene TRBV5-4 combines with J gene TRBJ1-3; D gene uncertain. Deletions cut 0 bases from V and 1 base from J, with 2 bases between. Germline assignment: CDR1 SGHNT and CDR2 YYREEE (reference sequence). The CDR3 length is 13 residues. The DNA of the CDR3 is TGTGCCAGCAGCTTGGCTTCTGGAAACACCATATATTTT. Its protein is CASSLASGNTIYF.

The CDR3 sequence is CASSFSGAAGGYEQYF. The CDR3 region has the DNA TGTGCCAGCAGTTTCTCCGGGGCGGCGGGAGGCTACGAGCAGTACTTC. This rearrangement joins TRBV7-2 to TRBJ2-7; TRBD2 aligns across 8 bases. Unmatched junction bases numbered 13, after V lost 6 bases and J lost 3 bases. The CDR3 loop spans 16 amino acids. Germline assignment: CDR1 SGHTA and CDR2 FQGNSA.

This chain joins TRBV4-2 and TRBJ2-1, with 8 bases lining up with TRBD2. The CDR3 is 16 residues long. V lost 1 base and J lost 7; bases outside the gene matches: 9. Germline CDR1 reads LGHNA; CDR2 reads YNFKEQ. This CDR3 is CASSQVRGGPGNEQFF. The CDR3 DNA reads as TGTGCCAGCAGCCAAGTGCGCGGGGGGCCCGGGAATGAGCAGTTCTTC.

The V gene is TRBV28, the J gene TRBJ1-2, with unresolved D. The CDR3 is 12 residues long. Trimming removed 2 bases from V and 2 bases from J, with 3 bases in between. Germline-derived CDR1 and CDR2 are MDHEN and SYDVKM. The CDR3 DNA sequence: TGTGCCAGCAGTTTAACAAACTATGGCTACACCTTC. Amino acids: CASSLTNYGYTF.

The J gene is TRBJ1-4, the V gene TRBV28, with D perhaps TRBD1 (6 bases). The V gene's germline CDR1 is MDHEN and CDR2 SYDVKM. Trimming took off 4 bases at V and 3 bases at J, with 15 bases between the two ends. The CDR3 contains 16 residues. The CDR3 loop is CASSSYRDGPNEKLFF. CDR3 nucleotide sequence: TGTGCCAGCAGTTCGTACAGGGATGGGCCTAATGAAAAACTGTTTTTT.

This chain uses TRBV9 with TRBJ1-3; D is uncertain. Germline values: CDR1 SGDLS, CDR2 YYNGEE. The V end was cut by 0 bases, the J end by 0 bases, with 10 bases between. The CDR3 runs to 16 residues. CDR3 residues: CASSVAADSSGNTIYF. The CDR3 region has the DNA TGTGCCAGCAGCGTAGCGGCAGACTCCTCTGGAAACACCATATATTTT.

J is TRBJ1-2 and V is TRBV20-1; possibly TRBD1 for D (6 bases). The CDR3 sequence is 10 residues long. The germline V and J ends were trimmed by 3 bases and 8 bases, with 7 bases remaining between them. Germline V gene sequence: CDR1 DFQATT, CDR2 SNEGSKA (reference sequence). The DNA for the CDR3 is TGCAGTGCTAGCGGGACAGGCTACACCTTC. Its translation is CSASGTGYTF.

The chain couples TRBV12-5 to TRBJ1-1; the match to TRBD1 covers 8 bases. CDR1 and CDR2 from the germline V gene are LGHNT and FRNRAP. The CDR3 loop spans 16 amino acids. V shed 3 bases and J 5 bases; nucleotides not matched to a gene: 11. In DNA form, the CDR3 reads TGTGCTAGTGGTTTAAGGCGTCAGGGGGCGGTTACTGAAGCTTTCTTT. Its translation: CASGLRRQGAVTEAFF.

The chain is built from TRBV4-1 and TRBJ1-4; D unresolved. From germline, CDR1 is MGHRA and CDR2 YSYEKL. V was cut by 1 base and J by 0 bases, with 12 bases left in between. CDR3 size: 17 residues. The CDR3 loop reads CASSQVLYSATNEKLFF. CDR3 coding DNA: TGCGCCAGCAGCCAAGTCCTCTACAGTGCAACTAATGAAAAACTGTTTTTT.

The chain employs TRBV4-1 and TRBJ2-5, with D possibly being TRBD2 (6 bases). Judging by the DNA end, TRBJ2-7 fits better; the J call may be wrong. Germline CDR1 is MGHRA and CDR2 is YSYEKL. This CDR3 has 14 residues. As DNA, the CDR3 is TGCGCCAGCAGCCAAGTCGGCGGGACGGACGAGCAGTACTTC. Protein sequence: CASSQVGGTDEQYF.

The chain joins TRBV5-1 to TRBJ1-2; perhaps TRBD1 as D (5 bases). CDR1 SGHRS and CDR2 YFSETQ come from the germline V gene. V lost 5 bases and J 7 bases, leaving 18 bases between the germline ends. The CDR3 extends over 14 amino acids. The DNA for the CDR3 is TGCGCCAGCAGGCCCTTTGGAGGGGCCAGTGGCTACACCTTC. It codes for CASRPFGGASGYTF.